This TCR beta chain was obtained from a study of blood T cell repertoires in COVID-19. In the study overall: Donors in the United States, Italy and Spain gave samples during acute or convalescent COVID-19. T cells, B-cell-depleted T cells, or PBMCs supplied cDNA or gDNA.

The CDR3 has 15 amino acids. Losses at the gene ends were 2 bases for V and 4 bases for J; bases not matched to a gene: 0. CDR1 SGHTA and CDR2 FQGNSA come from the germline V gene. Original processing methods: For nucleated cells, counts were estimated from reference gene primer amplification. Assay: immunoSEQ multiplex PCR; the TCRdb copy retains only in-frame clones and omits some. The V and J calls and the clone size are those of that table, but D and trimming were determined from the DNA. The repertoire includes fewer than 200,000 clones, 80% to 95% of them detected once, and 3.5% to 5% sits in the top ten.

The source of this sequence is a woman between 50 and 59 years old with acute or convalescent COVID-19. The chain is built from TRBV7-2 and TRBJ2-3; the match to TRBD2 covers 13 bases. Source material: peripheral blood. This CDR3 is CASSLTSGGADTQYF. CDR3 in DNA: TGTGCCAGCAGCTTAACTAGCGGGGGGGCAGATACGCAGTATTTT.